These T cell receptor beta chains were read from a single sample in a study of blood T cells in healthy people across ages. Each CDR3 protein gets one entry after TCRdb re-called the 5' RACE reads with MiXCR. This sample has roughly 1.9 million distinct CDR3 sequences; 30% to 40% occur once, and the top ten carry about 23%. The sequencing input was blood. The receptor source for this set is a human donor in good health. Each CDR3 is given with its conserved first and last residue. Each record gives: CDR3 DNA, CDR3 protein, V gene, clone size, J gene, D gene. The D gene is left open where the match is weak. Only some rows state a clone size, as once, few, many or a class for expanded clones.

CDR3 DNA: TGTGCCAGCAGTTTAGGGACAGGGAGAGATACGCAGTATTTT
CDR3 protein: CASSLGTGRDTQYF
V gene: TRBV28
clone size: -
J gene: TRBJ2-3
D gene: TRBD1

CDR3 DNA: TGTGCCAGCAGCGTTTTAGGGCAGGGGGCACATTCACCCCTCCACTTT
CDR3 protein: CASSVLGQGAHSPLHF
V gene: TRBV9
clone size: -
J gene: TRBJ1-6
D gene: TRBD1

CDR3 DNA: TGTGCCAGCAGCTTAGGGACAGGGGGCGCTTATGGCTACACCTTC
CDR3 protein: CASSLGTGGAYGYTF
V gene: TRBV7-2
clone size: many
J gene: TRBJ1-2
D gene: TRBD1

CDR3 DNA: TGTGCCAGCAGCCCGGACAGGGGTATCGGGGAGCTGTTTTTT
CDR3 protein: CASSPDRGIGELFF
V gene: TRBV12-3/TRBV12-4
clone size: -
J gene: TRBJ2-2
D gene: TRBD1

CDR3 DNA: TGCGCCAGCAGCTTGGTTACAGGGGACCTCTATGGCTACACCTTC
CDR3 protein: CASSLVTGDLYGYTF
V gene: TRBV5-1
clone size: -
J gene: TRBJ1-2
D gene: TRBD1

CDR3 DNA: TGTGCCAGCAGCGCATTAGCGGGGGAGAGAAATGAGCAGTTCTTC
CDR3 protein: CASSALAGERNEQFF
V gene: TRBV7-9
clone size: few
J gene: TRBJ2-1
D gene: TRBD2

CDR3 DNA: TGTGCCAGCAGTCCTCACGGGGCAGGGAGAGCCAATGAGCAGTTCTTC
CDR3 protein: CASSPHGAGRANEQFF
V gene: TRBV28
clone size: -
J gene: TRBJ2-1
D gene: -

CDR3 DNA: TGCGCCAGCAGAGTTAGCGGGGGTGCAGATACGCAGTATTTT
CDR3 protein: CASRVSGGADTQYF
V gene: TRBV5-1
clone size: few
J gene: TRBJ2-3
D gene: TRBD2

CDR3 DNA: TGTGCCATCAGTGAACTGGGACAGGGGAGATCCTACAATGAGCAGTTCTTC
CDR3 protein: CAISELGQGRSYNEQFF
V gene: TRBV10-3
clone size: -
J gene: TRBJ2-1
D gene: TRBD1

CDR3 DNA: TGTGCCAGCAGTCCTATTAGGGGAGTGGGCAATGAGCAGTTCTTC
CDR3 protein: CASSPIRGVGNEQFF
V gene: TRBV6-1
clone size: -
J gene: TRBJ2-1
D gene: -

CDR3 DNA: TGCGCCAGCAGCCCTGGGACAGGCACCTCTGGGGCCAACGTCCTGACTTTC
CDR3 protein: CASSPGTGTSGANVLTF
V gene: TRBV5-1
clone size: many
J gene: TRBJ2-6
D gene: TRBD1

CDR3 DNA: TGTGCCACCAGACAGGGGTCCTGCGAGCAGTACTTC
CDR3 protein: CATRQGSCEQYF
V gene: TRBV24-1
clone size: -
J gene: TRBJ2-7
D gene: TRBD1

CDR3 DNA: TGTGCCAGCACCACTACCCCGGGAGTCTCCTACGAGCAGTACTTC
CDR3 protein: CASTTTPGVSYEQYF
V gene: TRBV7-2
clone size: many
J gene: TRBJ2-7
D gene: -

CDR3 DNA: TGCGCCAGCAGCCAATGGGCGGGGGGGGACCCTAGCACAGATACGCAGTATTTT
CDR3 protein: CASSQWAGGDPSTDTQYF
V gene: TRBV4-3
clone size: few
J gene: TRBJ2-3
D gene: TRBD2

CDR3 DNA: TGTGCCAGCAGCTTAGCCCCGGGACTAGCGACCAATGAGCAGTTCTTC
CDR3 protein: CASSLAPGLATNEQFF
V gene: TRBV7-9
clone size: few
J gene: TRBJ2-1
D gene: TRBD2

CDR3 DNA: TGTGCCACCAGCAGAGAGGAAGGGAACACTGAAGCTTTCTTT
CDR3 protein: CATSREEGNTEAFF
V gene: TRBV15
clone size: few
J gene: TRBJ1-1
D gene: -

CDR3 DNA: TGTGCCAGCAGCTTCCTGTTGACTAGCGGGGGTGAGACCCAGTACTTC
CDR3 protein: CASSFLLTSGGETQYF
V gene: TRBV11-2
clone size: -
J gene: TRBJ2-5
D gene: TRBD2

CDR3 DNA: TGTGCCAACGATTGGGATCCAGATACGCAGTATTTT
CDR3 protein: CANDWDPDTQYF
V gene: TRBV7-9
clone size: few
J gene: TRBJ2-3
D gene: -

CDR3 DNA: TGCAGCGTTGGAAGCACGTTCACCGGGGAGCTGTTTTTT
CDR3 protein: CSVGSTFTGELFF
V gene: TRBV29-1
clone size: -
J gene: TRBJ2-2
D gene: -

CDR3 DNA: TGTGGCAGCAGCTGGGACAGGTACAATCAGCCCCAGCATTTT
CDR3 protein: CGSSWDRYNQPQHF
V gene: TRBV7-8
clone size: once
J gene: TRBJ1-5
D gene: TRBD1

CDR3 DNA: TGTGCCAGCAGCTTGACGGGACAGAAAGAGACCCAGTACTTC
CDR3 protein: CASSLTGQKETQYF
V gene: TRBV5-5
clone size: few
J gene: TRBJ2-5
D gene: TRBD1

CDR3 DNA: TGTGCCAGCAGCTCGGACATCAGCACAGATACGCAGTATTTT
CDR3 protein: CASSSDISTDTQYF
V gene: TRBV7-9
clone size: -
J gene: TRBJ2-3
D gene: -

CDR3 DNA: TGTGCCAGCAGTTACCCCATTCCCGAAAATCAGCCCCAGCATTTT
CDR3 protein: CASSYPIPENQPQHF
V gene: TRBV6-6
clone size: -
J gene: TRBJ1-5
D gene: -

CDR3 DNA: TGCAGTGCTGCCGGGACAGGGGGCAGGGAGACCCAGTACTTC
CDR3 protein: CSAAGTGGRETQYF
V gene: TRBV20-1
clone size: few
J gene: TRBJ2-5
D gene: TRBD1

CDR3 DNA: TGTGCCAGCAGCTCACTCAGGGGACCCCTCCACTTT
CDR3 protein: CASSSLRGPLHF
V gene: TRBV27
clone size: -
J gene: TRBJ1-6
D gene: -

CDR3 DNA: TGTGCCAGCAGCGTACAGGAGGATGGCTACACCTTC
CDR3 protein: CASSVQEDGYTF
V gene: TRBV3-1
clone size: -
J gene: TRBJ1-2
D gene: -

CDR3 DNA: TGTGCCAGCAGTTTCGGCTTCCGCAGAGACCCGAACAATGAGCAGTTCTTC
CDR3 protein: CASSFGFRRDPNNEQFF
V gene: TRBV6-2/TRBV6-3
clone size: -
J gene: TRBJ2-1
D gene: -

CDR3 DNA: TGTGCCAGCAGCGTAGACCAGGGGCTGGGAGGCTACACCTTC
CDR3 protein: CASSVDQGLGGYTF
V gene: TRBV9
clone size: few
J gene: TRBJ1-2
D gene: -

CDR3 DNA: TGCAGTGCTAGAGATCTTGGGCCCGAAAAACTGTTTTTT
CDR3 protein: CSARDLGPEKLFF
V gene: TRBV20-1
clone size: -
J gene: TRBJ1-4
D gene: -

CDR3 DNA: TGTGCCAGCAGCTTACTAGCGGGGTTATCCACAGATACGCAGTATTTT
CDR3 protein: CASSLLAGLSTDTQYF
V gene: TRBV5-6
clone size: few
J gene: TRBJ2-3
D gene: TRBD2

CDR3 DNA: TGCAGTGCATACGGGGACGGACTAGCACGTCCCTACGAGCAGTACTTC
CDR3 protein: CSAYGDGLARPYEQYF
V gene: TRBV20-1
clone size: few
J gene: TRBJ2-7
D gene: TRBD2

CDR3 DNA: TGCGCCAGCAGCCAAGATCTTCCTAACGTTGACAGTTCCTACAATGAGCAGTTCTTC
CDR3 protein: CASSQDLPNVDSSYNEQFF
V gene: TRBV4-3
clone size: -
J gene: TRBJ2-1
D gene: -

CDR3 DNA: TGCAGCGCTGGGCAGCGGGGAGAGACCCAGTACTTC
CDR3 protein: CSAGQRGETQYF
V gene: TRBV29-1
clone size: many
J gene: TRBJ2-5
D gene: TRBD2

CDR3 DNA: TGTGCCAGCAGCTTAAACTCCCCCAGGACACAGGGGAATGAGCAGTTCTTC
CDR3 protein: CASSLNSPRTQGNEQFF
V gene: TRBV7-2
clone size: -
J gene: TRBJ2-1
D gene: TRBD1

CDR3 DNA: TGTGCCAGCAGTGAAGCGGGAAGGGACAGGCATTATGGCTACACCTTC
CDR3 protein: CASSEAGRDRHYGYTF
V gene: TRBV2
clone size: few
J gene: TRBJ1-2
D gene: TRBD1

CDR3 DNA: TGTGCCAGCAGTTCGACTGCCCTAGCGGGGGGTGTGGACGCGAACACTGAAGCTTTCTTT
CDR3 protein: CASSSTALAGGVDANTEAFF
V gene: TRBV6-2/TRBV6-3
clone size: -
J gene: TRBJ1-1
D gene: -

CDR3 DNA: TGTGCCAGCAGCCCCCTAGAGAGGGAAGTGGGCAAAAACATTCAGTACTTC
CDR3 protein: CASSPLEREVGKNIQYF
V gene: TRBV21-1
clone size: -
J gene: TRBJ2-4
D gene: -

CDR3 DNA: TGTGCCATCAGGCGACGGGACAGGGCATTCTATGGCTACACCTTC
CDR3 protein: CAIRRRDRAFYGYTF
V gene: TRBV10-3
clone size: -
J gene: TRBJ1-2
D gene: TRBD1

CDR3 DNA: TGTGCCAGCAGTTTAGACGGACAGGGTCTTAATTCACCCCTCCACTTT
CDR3 protein: CASSLDGQGLNSPLHF
V gene: TRBV12-3/TRBV12-4
clone size: -
J gene: TRBJ1-6
D gene: TRBD1

CDR3 DNA: TGTGCCATCAGTAATGACAGCTACTATGGCTACACCTTC
CDR3 protein: CAISNDSYYGYTF
V gene: TRBV10-3
clone size: few
J gene: TRBJ1-2
D gene: -

CDR3 DNA: TGTGCCAGCAGCTTAAACGGGGGATGGTCCTACGAGCAGTACTTC
CDR3 protein: CASSLNGGWSYEQYF
V gene: TRBV7-3
clone size: -
J gene: TRBJ2-7
D gene: -

CDR3 DNA: TGTGCCAGCAGTTACTCTTCCCCGGGAGGAACTAATGAAAAACTGTTTTTT
CDR3 protein: CASSYSSPGGTNEKLFF
V gene: TRBV6-6
clone size: -
J gene: TRBJ1-4
D gene: -

CDR3 DNA: TGCGCCAGCAGCTTGTCCGTCGGGTACTACAATGAGCAGTTCTTC
CDR3 protein: CASSLSVGYYNEQFF
V gene: TRBV5-1
clone size: -
J gene: TRBJ2-1
D gene: -

CDR3 DNA: TGTGCCAGCAGTCTCTCCAGGGGGATTGCGGAGACCCAGTACTTC
CDR3 protein: CASSLSRGIAETQYF
V gene: TRBV6-1
clone size: -
J gene: TRBJ2-5
D gene: TRBD1

CDR3 DNA: TGTGCCACCTACAGGGTAGGTTCCGACGAGCAGTACTTC
CDR3 protein: CATYRVGSDEQYF
V gene: TRBV28
clone size: few
J gene: TRBJ2-7
D gene: -

CDR3 DNA: TGCAGCTCTACTAGCGGGGGAACAGATACGCAGTATTTT
CDR3 protein: CSSTSGGTDTQYF
V gene: TRBV20-1
clone size: few
J gene: TRBJ2-3
D gene: TRBD2

CDR3 DNA: TGTGCCAGCAGTCCGGGACGGACCAATTCACCCCTCCACTTT
CDR3 protein: CASSPGRTNSPLHF
V gene: TRBV6-5
clone size: -
J gene: TRBJ1-6
D gene: -

CDR3 DNA: TGTGCCACCAGCAGAGATCCTCGGCCCTCCTCCTACGAGCAGTACTTC
CDR3 protein: CATSRDPRPSSYEQYF
V gene: TRBV15
clone size: -
J gene: TRBJ2-7
D gene: -

CDR3 DNA: TGTGCCAGCAGCTTACCGCTCGGGGGACAAGAGACCCAGTACTTC
CDR3 protein: CASSLPLGGQETQYF
V gene: TRBV7-8
clone size: -
J gene: TRBJ2-5
D gene: -

CDR3 DNA: TGTGCCAGCAGCTTCCCCGGGACGACCTACAATGAGCAGTTCTTC
CDR3 protein: CASSFPGTTYNEQFF
V gene: TRBV7-3
clone size: -
J gene: TRBJ2-1
D gene: -

CDR3 DNA: TGTGCCAGCAGCTTAGGACCGCCTGGGATAGGCACTGAAGCTTTCTTT
CDR3 protein: CASSLGPPGIGTEAFF
V gene: TRBV7-6
clone size: -
J gene: TRBJ1-1
D gene: -

CDR3 DNA: TGTGCCAGCGGACCGACAGGATTGGATCAGCCCCAGCATTTT
CDR3 protein: CASGPTGLDQPQHF
V gene: TRBV7-9
clone size: few
J gene: TRBJ1-5
D gene: -

CDR3 DNA: TGTGCCAGCAGCTCCCCGACCATTACCCCAGATACGCAGTATTTT
CDR3 protein: CASSSPTITPDTQYF
V gene: TRBV7-2
clone size: -
J gene: TRBJ2-3
D gene: -

CDR3 DNA: TGTGCCAGCAGCCCTCTGTCCAGGGGACGCGGCGAGGACTACGAGCAGTACTTC
CDR3 protein: CASSPLSRGRGEDYEQYF
V gene: TRBV11-2
clone size: -
J gene: TRBJ2-7
D gene: -

CDR3 DNA: TGTGCCAGCACCCTGACAGGGGGGGGAACTGAAGCTTTCTTT
CDR3 protein: CASTLTGGGTEAFF
V gene: TRBV11-3
clone size: once
J gene: TRBJ1-1
D gene: TRBD1

CDR3 DNA: TGTGCCAGCAGCTTAGTCGTATTCACAGATACGCAGTATTTT
CDR3 protein: CASSLVVFTDTQYF
V gene: TRBV7-3
clone size: -
J gene: TRBJ2-3
D gene: -

CDR3 DNA: TGTGCCAGCAGTTTATACACAGGGCACTATGGCTACACCTTC
CDR3 protein: CASSLYTGHYGYTF
V gene: TRBV27
clone size: few
J gene: TRBJ1-2
D gene: -

CDR3 DNA: TGCAGTATAGACAGCCCGGGGAGGCGAGAGACCCAGTTCTTC
CDR3 protein: CSIDSPGRRETQFF
V gene: TRBV20-1
clone size: -
J gene: TRBJ2-1
D gene: -

CDR3 DNA: TGTGCCAGCAGTAACATGGCTAGACGGCAAGAGACCCAGTTCTTC
CDR3 protein: CASSNMARRQETQFF
V gene: TRBV4-2
clone size: -
J gene: TRBJ2-1
D gene: -